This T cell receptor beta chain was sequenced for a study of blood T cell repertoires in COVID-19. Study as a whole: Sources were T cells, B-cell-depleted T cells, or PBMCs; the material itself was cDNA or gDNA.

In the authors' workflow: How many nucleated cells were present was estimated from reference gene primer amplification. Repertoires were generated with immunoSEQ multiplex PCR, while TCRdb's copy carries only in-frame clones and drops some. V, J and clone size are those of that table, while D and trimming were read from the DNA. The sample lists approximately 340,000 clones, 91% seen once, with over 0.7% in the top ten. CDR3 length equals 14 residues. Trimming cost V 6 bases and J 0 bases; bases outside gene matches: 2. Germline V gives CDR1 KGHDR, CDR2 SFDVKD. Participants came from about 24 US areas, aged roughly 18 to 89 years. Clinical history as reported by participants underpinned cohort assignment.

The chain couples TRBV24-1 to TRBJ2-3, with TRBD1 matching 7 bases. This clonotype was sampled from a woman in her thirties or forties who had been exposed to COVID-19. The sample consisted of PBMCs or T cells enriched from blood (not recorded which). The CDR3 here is CATSRDSSTDTQYF. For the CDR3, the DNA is TGTGCCACCAGTAGGGACAGCAGCACAGATACGCAGTATTTT.